This T cell receptor (beta chain) was identified in a study of yellow fever vaccine responses in identical twins. Notes on the study in general: Twins' vaccine T cell response reportedly seemed partly convergent, partly personalized.

This CDR3 contains 13 residues. Germline lookup yields CDR1 SGHTA and CDR2 FQGTGA. Trimming pared 5 bases from V and 6 bases from J, leaving 11 bases between. TCRdb reprocessed the RT-PCR reads via MiXCR and lists one record per CDR3 protein. The table records under 4,500 distinct CDR3 sequences, 90% of them present only once. With regard to this clonotype: The antigen remains unidentified.

V and J are TRBV7-3 and TRBJ2-1, with D unresolved. This receptor was identified in a woman in her late teens or twenties who received the yellow fever vaccine. This specimen was T cells from blood (PBMCs), unsorted or a sorted subset (not recorded which), taken before or after yellow fever vaccination (not recorded which). CDR3 residues: CASSLKGSNEQFF. For the CDR3, the DNA is TGTGCCAGCAGCCTAAAGGGCTCCAATGAGCAGTTCTTC. Variable domain in full (rest from reference TRBV7-3 and TRBJ2-1): GAGVSQTPSNKVTEKGKYVELRCDPISGHTALYWYRQSLGQGPEFLIYFQGTGAADDSGLPNDRFFAVRPEGSVSTLKIQRTERGDSAVYLCASSLKGSNEQFFGPGTRLTVL.